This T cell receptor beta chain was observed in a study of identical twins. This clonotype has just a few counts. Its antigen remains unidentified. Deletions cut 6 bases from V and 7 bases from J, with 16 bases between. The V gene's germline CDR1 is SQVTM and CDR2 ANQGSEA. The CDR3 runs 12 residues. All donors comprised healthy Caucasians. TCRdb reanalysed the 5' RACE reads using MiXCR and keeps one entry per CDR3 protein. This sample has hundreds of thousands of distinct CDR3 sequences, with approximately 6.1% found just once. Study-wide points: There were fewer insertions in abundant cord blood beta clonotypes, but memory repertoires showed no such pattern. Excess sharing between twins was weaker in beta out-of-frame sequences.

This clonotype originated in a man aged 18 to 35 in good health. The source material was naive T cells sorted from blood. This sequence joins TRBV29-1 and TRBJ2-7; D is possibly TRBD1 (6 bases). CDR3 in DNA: TGCAGCGTGTCCAGGGGATTGGAGGAGCAGTACTTC. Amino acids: CSVSRGLEEQYF.